The present T cell receptor (beta chain) was sequenced within a study of blood T cell repertoires in COVID-19. This clone was seen only a few times. Source study methods: Reference gene primer amplification gave nucleated cell count estimates. Here immunoSEQ multiplex PCR was the method, and the copy in TCRdb shows in-frame clones only, minus some. The DNA was the basis for D and trimming; V, J and clone size are from that table. The repertoire holds some 180,000 clones, with around four fifths as singletons. This clonotype was obtained from a woman over 75 with COVID-19, enrolled during active disease. The material sequenced was peripheral blood.

CDR3 bases: TGTGCCAGCAGTAATGGACTAGCTTTGAGAACAGATACGCAGTATTTT. Encoded protein: CASSNGLALRTDTQYF. The rearrangement joins TRBV6-6 to TRBJ2-3, with TRBD2 matching over 8 bases. V lost 5 bases to trimming and J lost 3 bases; unmatched junction nucleotides: 10. This CDR3 contains 16 residues. Germline V gives CDR1 MNHNY, CDR2 SVGAGI (reference sequence).